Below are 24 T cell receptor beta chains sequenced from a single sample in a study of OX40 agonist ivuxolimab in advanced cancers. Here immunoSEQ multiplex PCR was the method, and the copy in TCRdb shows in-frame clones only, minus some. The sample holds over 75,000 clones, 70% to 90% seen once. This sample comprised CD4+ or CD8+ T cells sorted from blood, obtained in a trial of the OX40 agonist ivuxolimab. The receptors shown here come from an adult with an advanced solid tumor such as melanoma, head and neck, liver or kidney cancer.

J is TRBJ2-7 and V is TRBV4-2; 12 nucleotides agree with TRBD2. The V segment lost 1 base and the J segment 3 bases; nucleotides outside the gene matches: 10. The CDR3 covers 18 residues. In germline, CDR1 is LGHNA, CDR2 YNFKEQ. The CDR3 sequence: CASSQVRGLAGQLYEQYF. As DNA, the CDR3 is TGTGCCAGCAGCCAAGTTCGTGGACTAGCGGGACAACTCTACGAGCAGTACTTC.

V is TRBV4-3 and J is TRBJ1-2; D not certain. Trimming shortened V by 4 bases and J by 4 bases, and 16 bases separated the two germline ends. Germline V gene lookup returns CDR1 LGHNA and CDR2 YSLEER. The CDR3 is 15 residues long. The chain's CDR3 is CASSLAVVSPYGYTF. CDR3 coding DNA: TGCGCCAGCAGCCTGGCGGTAGTCTCTCCCTATGGCTACACCTTC.

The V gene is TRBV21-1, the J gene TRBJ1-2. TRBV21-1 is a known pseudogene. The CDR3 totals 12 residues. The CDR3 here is CASSKTWTGYTF. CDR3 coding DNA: TGTGCCAGCAGCAAAACATGGACTGGCTACACCTTC.

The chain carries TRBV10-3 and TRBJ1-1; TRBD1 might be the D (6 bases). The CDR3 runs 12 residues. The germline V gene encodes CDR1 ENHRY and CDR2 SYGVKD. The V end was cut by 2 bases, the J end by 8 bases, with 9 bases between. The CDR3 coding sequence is TGTGCCATCAGTGAGGCGGGGGCCGAAGCTTTCTTT. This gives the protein CAISEAGAEAFF.

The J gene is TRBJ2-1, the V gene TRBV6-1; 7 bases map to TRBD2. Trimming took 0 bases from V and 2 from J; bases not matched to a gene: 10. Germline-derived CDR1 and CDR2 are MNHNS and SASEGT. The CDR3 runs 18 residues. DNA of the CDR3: TGTGCCAGCAGTGAAGCTCAGATAGCGGGTTATACCTACAATGAGCAGTTCTTC. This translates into CASSEAQIAGYTYNEQFF.

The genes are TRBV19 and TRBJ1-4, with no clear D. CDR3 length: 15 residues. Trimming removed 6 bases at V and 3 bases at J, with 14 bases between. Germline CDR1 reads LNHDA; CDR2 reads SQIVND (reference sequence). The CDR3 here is CASSPSLVANEKLFF. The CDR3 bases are TGTGCCAGTAGCCCCTCCTTAGTGGCTAATGAAAAACTGTTTTTT.

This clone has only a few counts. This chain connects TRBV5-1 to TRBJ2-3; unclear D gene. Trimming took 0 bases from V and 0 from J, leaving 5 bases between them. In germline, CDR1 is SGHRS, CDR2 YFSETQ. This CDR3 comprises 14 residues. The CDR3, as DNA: TGCGCCAGCAGCTTGGAGTCTAGCACAGATACGCAGTATTTT. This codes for CASSLESSTDTQYF.

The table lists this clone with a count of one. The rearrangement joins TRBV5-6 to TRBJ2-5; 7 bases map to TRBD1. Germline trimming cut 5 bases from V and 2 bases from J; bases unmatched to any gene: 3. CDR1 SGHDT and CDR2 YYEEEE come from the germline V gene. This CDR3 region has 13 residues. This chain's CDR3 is CASSRRGQETQYF. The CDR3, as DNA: TGTGCCAGCAGTCGCAGGGGGCAAGAGACCCAGTACTTC.

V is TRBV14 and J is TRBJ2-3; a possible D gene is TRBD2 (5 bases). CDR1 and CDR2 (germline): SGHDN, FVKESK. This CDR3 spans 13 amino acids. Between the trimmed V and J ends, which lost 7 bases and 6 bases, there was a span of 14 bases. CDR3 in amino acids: CASTRTSVDTQYF. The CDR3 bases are TGTGCCAGCACCCGGACTTCCGTGGATACGCAGTATTTT.

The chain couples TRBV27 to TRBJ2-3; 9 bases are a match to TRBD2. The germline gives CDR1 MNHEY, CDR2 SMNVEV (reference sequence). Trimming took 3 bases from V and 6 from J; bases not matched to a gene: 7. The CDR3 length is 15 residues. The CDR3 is CASSFLSGRADTQYF. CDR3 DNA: TGTGCCAGCAGTTTCCTTAGCGGGAGAGCTGATACGCAGTATTTT.

Here the CDR3 reads CASSEVGQPRNYGYTF. DNA for the CDR3: TGTGCCAGCAGTGAAGTCGGCCAGCCGCGGAACTATGGCTACACCTTC. This chain links TRBV6-1 with TRBJ1-2; D not certain. The CDR3 contains 16 residues. Germline V gives CDR1 MNHNS, CDR2 SASEGT. V was pared by 1 base and J by 2 bases, with 14 bases between.

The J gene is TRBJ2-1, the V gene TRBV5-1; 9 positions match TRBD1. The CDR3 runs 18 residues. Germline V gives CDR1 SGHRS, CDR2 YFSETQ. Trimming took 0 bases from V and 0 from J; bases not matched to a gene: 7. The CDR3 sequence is CASSLDPGQGSSYNEQFF. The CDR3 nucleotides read TGCGCCAGCAGCTTGGACCCGGGACAGGGAAGCTCCTACAATGAGCAGTTCTTC.

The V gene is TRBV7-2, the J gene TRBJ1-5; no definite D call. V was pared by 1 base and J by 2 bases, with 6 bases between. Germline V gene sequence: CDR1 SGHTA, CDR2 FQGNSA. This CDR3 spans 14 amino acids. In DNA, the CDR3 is TGTGCCAGCAGCTTAGTGGAGCGCAATCAGCCCCAGCATTTT. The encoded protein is CASSLVERNQPQHF.

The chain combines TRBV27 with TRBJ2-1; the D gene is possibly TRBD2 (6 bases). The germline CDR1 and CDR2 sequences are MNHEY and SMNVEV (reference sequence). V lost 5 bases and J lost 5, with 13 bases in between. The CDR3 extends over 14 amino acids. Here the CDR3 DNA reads TGTGCCAGCAGTCCTTACCGGGGGAACAATGAGCAGTTCTTC. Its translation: CASSPYRGNNEQFF.

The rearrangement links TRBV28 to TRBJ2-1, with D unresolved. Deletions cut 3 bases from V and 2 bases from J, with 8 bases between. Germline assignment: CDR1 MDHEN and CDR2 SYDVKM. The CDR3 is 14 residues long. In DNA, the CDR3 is TGTGCCAGCAGTTTGAAGGAGACCTACAATGAGCAGTTCTTC. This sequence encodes CASSLKETYNEQFF.

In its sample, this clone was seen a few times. The CDR3 DNA is TGTGCCAGCAGCTTACCACCGGGACACAAGGGACTCAATGAGCAGTTCTTC. It translates to CASSLPPGHKGLNEQFF. The V gene is TRBV5-4, the J gene TRBJ2-1; tentatively, D is TRBD1 or TRBD2 (6 bases each). Per the germline V gene, CDR1 is SGHNT and CDR2 is YYREEE (reference sequence). The V gene lost 2 bases and the J gene lost 6 bases, with 21 bases spanning the gap. The CDR3 extends over 17 amino acids.

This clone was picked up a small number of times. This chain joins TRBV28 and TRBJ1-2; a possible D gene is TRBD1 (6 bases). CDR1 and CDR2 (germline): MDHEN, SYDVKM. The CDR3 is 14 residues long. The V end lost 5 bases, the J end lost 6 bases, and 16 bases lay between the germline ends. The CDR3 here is CASSPRGGADGYTF. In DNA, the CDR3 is TGTGCCAGCAGTCCCCGAGGGGGGGCGGATGGCTACACCTTC.

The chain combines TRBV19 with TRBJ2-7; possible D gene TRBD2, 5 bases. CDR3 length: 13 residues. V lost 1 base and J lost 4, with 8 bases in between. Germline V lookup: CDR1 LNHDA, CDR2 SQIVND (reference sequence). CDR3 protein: CASSIARGYEQYF. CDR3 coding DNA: TGTGCCAGTAGTATAGCCCGGGGTTACGAGCAGTACTTC.

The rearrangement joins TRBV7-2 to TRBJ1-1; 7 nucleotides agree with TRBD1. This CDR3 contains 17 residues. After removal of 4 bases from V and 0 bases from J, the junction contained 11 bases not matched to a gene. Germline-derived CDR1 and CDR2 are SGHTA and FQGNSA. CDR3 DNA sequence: TGTGCCAGCAGCTCCTACAGGGGCGTGGGCATGAACACTGAAGCTTTCTTT. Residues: CASSSYRGVGMNTEAFF.

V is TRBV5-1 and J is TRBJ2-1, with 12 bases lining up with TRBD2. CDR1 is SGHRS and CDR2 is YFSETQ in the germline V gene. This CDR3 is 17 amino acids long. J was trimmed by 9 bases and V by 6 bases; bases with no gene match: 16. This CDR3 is CASTRYRLAGEGGEQFF. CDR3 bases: TGCGCCAGCACCCGATACCGACTAGCGGGAGAGGGAGGTGAGCAGTTCTTC.

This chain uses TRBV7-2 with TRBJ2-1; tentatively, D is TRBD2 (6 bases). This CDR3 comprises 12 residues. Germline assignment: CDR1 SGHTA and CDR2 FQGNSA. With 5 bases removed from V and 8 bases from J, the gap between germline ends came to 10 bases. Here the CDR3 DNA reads TGTGCCAGCAGCCGCGGGATAGATGAGCAGTTCTTC. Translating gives CASSRGIDEQFF.

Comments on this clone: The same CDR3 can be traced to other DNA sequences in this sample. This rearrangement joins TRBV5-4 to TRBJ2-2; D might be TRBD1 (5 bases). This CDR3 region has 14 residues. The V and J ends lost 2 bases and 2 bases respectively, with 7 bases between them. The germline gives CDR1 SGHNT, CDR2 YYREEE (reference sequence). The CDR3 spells CASSFGANTGELFF. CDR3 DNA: TGTGCCAGCAGCTTTGGGGCAAACACCGGGGAGCTGTTTTTT.

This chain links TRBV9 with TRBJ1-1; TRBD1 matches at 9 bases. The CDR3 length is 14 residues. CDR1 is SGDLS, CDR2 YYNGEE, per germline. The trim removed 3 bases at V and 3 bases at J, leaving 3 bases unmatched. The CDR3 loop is CASSEGQGHTEAFF. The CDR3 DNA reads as TGTGCCAGCAGCGAAGGACAGGGGCACACTGAAGCTTTCTTT.

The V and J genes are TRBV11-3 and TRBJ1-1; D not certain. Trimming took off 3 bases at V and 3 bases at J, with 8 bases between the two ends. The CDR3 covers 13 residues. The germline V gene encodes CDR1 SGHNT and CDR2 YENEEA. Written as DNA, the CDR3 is TGTGCCAGCAGCTTTGACGGGGACACTGAAGCTTTCTTT. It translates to CASSFDGDTEAFF.